This TCR beta chain is drawn from a study of blood T cell repertoires in COVID-19. Study details: From T cells, B-cell-depleted T cells, or PBMCs came the material, which was cDNA or gDNA.

This CDR3 is 13 amino acids long. V lost 0 bases, J lost 2 bases, and 7 bases lay in between. Per germline, CDR1 SQVTM and CDR2 ANQGSEA. Ages ranged from roughly 18 to 100 years, with residence in 24 US areas. Participants reported their clinical history, and cohort assignment relied on those reports. Original data processing: Estimates of nucleated cell counts were drawn from the amplification of reference gene primers. Some clones are missing from TCRdb's copy, which holds only in-frame ones; the method was immunoSEQ multiplex PCR. V, J and clone size were drawn from that table, and D and trimming were deduced from the DNA. The table has 150,000 to 200,000 clones, about 77% seen once; the top ten hold around a sixth.

Sequenced sample: PBMCs or T cells enriched from blood (not recorded which). The rearrangement uses TRBV29-1 and TRBJ1-2; no reliable D call. The clonotype comes from a woman between 45 and 60 years old with acute COVID-19. CDR3 coding DNA: TGCAGCGTTGAAGAACCCACAAACTATGGCTACACCTTC. Translated: CSVEEPTNYGYTF.